Reported below is one T cell receptor (beta chain). What this receptor recognizes is not known. One base away there is no much larger clone; base qualities are not given. The donors were included in the validation cohort of over a hundred subjects, a group kept apart from the roughly 700-subject first cohort. This entry belongs to a study of cytomegalovirus exposure and HLA in healthy donors (dated by TCRdb to about 2017). Describing the broader study: A later analysis indicated that the roughly 130 validation repertoires were generated on the platform also employed for the approximately 700 repertoires of the first cohort. The aim of the study was to test whether cataloging public T cell receptors could identify signatures of past pathogen exposure. The study combined high-throughput TCR immunosequencing, statistical association of individual TCRs with disease status, and machine learning to predict cytomegalovirus infection status. A separate validation cohort of roughly 130 different subjects was used in addition to the approximately 670-subject first cohort. Results the study describes overall, beyond this receptor: A total of about 150 TCR beta chains were listed by the study as associated with cytomegalovirus. In vitro tests confirmed that three of the cytomegalovirus-associated TCR beta chains recognize cytomegalovirus antigens. Subsequent analysis determined that TCRs grouped into clusters in the first cohort also showed a tendency toward co-occurrence across the 130 or so validation repertoires, and approximately 94% of cluster scores exceeded 0. The authors suggested that the approach could potentially be extended to other disease states and immunological phenotypes. Cytomegalovirus status was reported to be diagnosed by the classifier with high specificity and sensitivity in both the original and validation cohorts. Most TCR sequences were observed very rarely across donors, whereas some public TCRs were present in many individuals. The validation cohort had no HLA typing available for a later analysis, so co-occurrence within that cohort was assessed over all 120 or so repertoires.

Preparation of the library involved the immunoSEQ multiplex PCR assay. The study's own analysis went as follows. A statistical classification framework was developed to diagnose cytomegalovirus status using the catalog of TCR beta chain sequences. TCRdb retrieved this table from immuneACCESS and kept in-frame rearrangements only. Not all clones are present; in checked studies, unresolved V genes account for under half, and no reason is known for the remainder. That table is the source of V, J and clone size, and D and trimming were worked out from the DNA. For this sample there are roughly 200,000 clones; about 89% appear just once. Jointly, the top ten make up approximately 7.7% of the sample. This clonotype was sampled from a man aged 30 to 39 in good health and CMV-seropositive. The sample taken for sequencing was PBMCs.

The CDR3 sequence is CSGASPDTQYF. The sequenced DNA: TGCAGCGGCGCTTCCCCAGATACGCAGTATTTT. The V gene is TRBV29-1 and the J gene is TRBJ2-3, with the D segment identity uncertain. From the cysteine up to the phenylalanine, the CDR3 has a length of 11 residues. Just the 33-base CDR3 DNA is kept, in frame starting at base 1. V gives up 7 bases and J gives up 4 bases, and the segment between their germline ends measures 9 bases. CDR1 and CDR2 (SQVTM, ANQGSEA) derive from the germline V gene.